This T cell receptor beta chain stems from a study of shared clonotypes between healthy human individuals. Background on the study: Per donor, three plates held CD4 naive cells, three held CD4 memory, two held CD8 naive and one held CD8 memory.

This CDR3 is built from 12 residues. Per the germline V gene, CDR1 is SQVTM and CDR2 is ANQGSEA. V trimming: 7 bases; J trimming: 0 bases; junction bases outside the gene matches: 2. In the authors' workflow: Junction-only immunoSEQ sequences carried no quality scores, so filtering differed. The repertoire was sequenced with immunoSEQ multiplex PCR; TCRdb's copy has only in-frame clones and lacks some. Clone size and the V and J calls come from that table; the DNA yielded D and trimming. The table has over a million clones, over 95% seen once; the top ten hold approximately 1.1%. As concerns this clone: Other DNA sequences in this specimen translate into the identical CDR3.

V is TRBV29-1 and J is TRBJ2-5; 7 positions match TRBD2. The sample taken for sequencing was naive CD4+ T cells sorted from blood. Subset noted: CD45RA+ positively selected. The source is a man aged 25 to 40 in good health. The CDR3 coding sequence is TGCAGCGCTGGGACTAACCAAGAGACCCAGTACTTC. Translation: CSAGTNQETQYF.